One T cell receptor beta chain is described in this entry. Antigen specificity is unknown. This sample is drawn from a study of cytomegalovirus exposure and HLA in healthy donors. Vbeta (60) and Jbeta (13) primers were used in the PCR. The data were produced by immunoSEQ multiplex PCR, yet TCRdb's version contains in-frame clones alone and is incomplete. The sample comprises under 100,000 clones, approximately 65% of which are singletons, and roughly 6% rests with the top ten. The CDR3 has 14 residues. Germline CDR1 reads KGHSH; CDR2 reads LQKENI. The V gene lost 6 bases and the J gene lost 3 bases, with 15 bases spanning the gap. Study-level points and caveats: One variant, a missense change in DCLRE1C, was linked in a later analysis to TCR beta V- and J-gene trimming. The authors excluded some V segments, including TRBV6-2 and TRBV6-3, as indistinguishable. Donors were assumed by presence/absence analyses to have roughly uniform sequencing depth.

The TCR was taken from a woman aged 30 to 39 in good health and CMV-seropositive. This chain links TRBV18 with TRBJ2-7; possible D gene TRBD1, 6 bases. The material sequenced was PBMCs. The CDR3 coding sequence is TGTGCCAGCTCTATACCCGGGACAAACTACGAGCAGTACTTC. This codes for CASSIPGTNYEQYF.